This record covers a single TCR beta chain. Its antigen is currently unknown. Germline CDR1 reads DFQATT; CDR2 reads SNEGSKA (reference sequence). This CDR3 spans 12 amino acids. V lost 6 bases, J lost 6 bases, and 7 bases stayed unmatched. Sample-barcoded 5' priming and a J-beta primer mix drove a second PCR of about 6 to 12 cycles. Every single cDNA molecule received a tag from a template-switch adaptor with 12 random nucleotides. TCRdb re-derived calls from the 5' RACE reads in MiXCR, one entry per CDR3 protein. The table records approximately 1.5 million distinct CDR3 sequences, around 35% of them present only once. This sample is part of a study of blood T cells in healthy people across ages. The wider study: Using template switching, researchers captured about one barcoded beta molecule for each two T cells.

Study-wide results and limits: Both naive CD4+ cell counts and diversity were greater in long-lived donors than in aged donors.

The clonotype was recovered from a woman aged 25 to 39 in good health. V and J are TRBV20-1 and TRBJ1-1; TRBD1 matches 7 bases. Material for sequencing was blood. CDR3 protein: CSANDRAPEAFF. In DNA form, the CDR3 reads TGCAGTGCCAATGACAGGGCGCCTGAAGCTTTCTTT.